Below, one T cell receptor beta chain is given with its context. What it recognizes is unknown. This CDR3 region has 14 residues. V shed 8 bases and J 0 bases; nucleotides not matched to a gene: 8. Germline values: CDR1 SQVTM, CDR2 ANQGSEA. Extractions gave at least 6 micrograms of total RNA per sample. The record originates from a study of blood T cells in healthy people across ages. Findings and limits, study-wide: In the absence of known donor CMV status, changes in expanded clonotypes were possibly confounded.

Sample-barcoded 5' priming and a J-beta primer mix drove a second PCR of roughly 6 to 12 cycles. The study obtained at least 2.5 million CDR3-containing paired-end reads from every sample. TCRdb recomputed calls from the 5' RACE reads with MiXCR, one row per CDR3 protein. The sample has around 800,000 distinct CDR3 sequences, roughly 60% seen once; the top ten hold about a quarter. Material: blood. This chain links TRBV29-1 with TRBJ2-3, with 7 bases that match TRBD1. This receptor was identified in a man aged 25-45 years in good health. CDR3 sequence: CSLSDRWSTDTQYF. The DNA for the CDR3 is TGCAGCCTTTCGGACAGGTGGAGCACAGATACGCAGTATTTT.